The following is a TCR beta chain sequence with its context. This CDR3 comprises 14 residues. V lost 0 bases and J lost 5, with 10 bases in between. Per germline, CDR1 SEHNR and CDR2 FQNEAQ (reference sequence). This sample stems from a study of Graves' ophthalmopathy and Graves' hyperthyroidism. Transcripts of RNA were the source for amplifying TCR beta CDR3 regions. HTBI primers primed a first-round RT-PCR, and a second-round multiplex PCR followed. TCRdb used MiXCR to reprocess the multiplex PCR reads, holding one entry per CDR3 protein. The sample lists about 480,000 distinct CDR3 sequences, 13% to 15% occurring once.

The chain uses TRBV7-9 and TRBJ2-5; the D is unclear. Sequencing used blood. The source is a woman between 25 and 40 years old with Graves' ophthalmopathy. The CDR3 DNA is TGTGCCAGCAGCTTAGCGAACCAGCCGGAGACCCAGTACTTC. It translates to CASSLANQPETQYF.